The 14 T cell receptor beta chains presented below share a single source sample, sequenced in a study of blood T cell repertoires in COVID-19. Measured with immunoSEQ multiplex PCR; TCRdb has only the in-frame clones, and not every one. The sample includes about 190,000 clones, around 82% of them seen just once. Sequencing was done on a sample of PBMCs or T cells enriched from blood (not recorded which). All receptors derive from a woman between 45 and 65 years old with acute COVID-19.

The rearrangement joins TRBV6-4 to TRBJ2-7; D might be TRBD2 (5 bases). Between the trimmed V and J ends, which lost 3 bases and 10 bases, there was a span of 16 bases. CDR1 is MRHNA and CDR2 is SNTAGT in the germline V gene. The CDR3 is 13 residues long. CDR3 in DNA: TGTGCCAGCAGTGAGGGAGACACCCATCGCCAGTACGTC. This codes for CASSEGDTHRQYV.

The chain couples TRBV6-6 to TRBJ1-1, with D possibly being TRBD1 (5 bases). This CDR3 spans 12 amino acids. V lost 3 bases and J 8 bases, leaving 10 bases between the germline ends. Germline V gene lookup returns CDR1 MNHNY and CDR2 SVGAGI (reference sequence). CDR3 in amino acids: CASSYWGDEAFF. The CDR3 DNA reads TGTGCCAGCAGTTATTGGGGCGACGAAGCTTTCTTT.

This clone was observed a few times. The chain combines TRBV4-1 with TRBJ2-1, with 7 bases matching TRBD2. CDR3 length equals 16 residues. Germline V gene lookup returns CDR1 MGHRA and CDR2 YSYEKL. V was clipped by 1 base and J by 0 bases; unmatched bases: 3. The CDR3 DNA reads as TGCGCCAGCAGCCAAGTTGGGGGGGGCTCCTACAATGAGCAGTTCTTC. Its protein product is CASSQVGGGSYNEQFF.

The chain employs TRBV5-1 and TRBJ1-2; 8 positions match TRBD1. Germline CDR1 SGHRS, CDR2 YFSETQ. This CDR3 contains 16 residues. The trim removed 3 bases at V and 0 bases at J, leaving 7 bases unmatched. This chain's CDR3 is CASSSRDRGTNYGYTF. The DNA of the CDR3 is TGCGCCAGCAGCTCACGCGACAGGGGAACTAACTATGGCTACACCTTC. Supplemented by reference TRBV5-1 and TRBJ1-2, the full variable domain reads KAGVTQTPRYLIKTRGQQVTLSCSPISGHRSVSWYQQTPGQGLQFLFEYFSETQRNKGNFPGRFSGRQFSNSRSEMNVSTLELGDSALYLCASSSRDRGTNYGYTFGSGTRLTVV.

The chain is built from TRBV28 and TRBJ1-6; possibly TRBD1 for D (6 bases). The germline V gene encodes CDR1 MDHEN and CDR2 SYDVKM. The V and J ends lost 8 bases and 4 bases respectively, with 15 bases between them. This CDR3 spans 15 amino acids. The CDR3 sequence: CASQTGQGYNSPLHF. Written as DNA, the CDR3 is TGTGCCAGCCAAACGGGGCAGGGGTATAATTCACCCCTCCACTTT.

The chain employs TRBV11-2 and TRBJ1-1, with 7 bases fitting TRBD1. After removal of 0 bases from V and 4 bases from J, the junction contained 5 bases not matched to a gene. The CDR3 contains 15 residues. In germline, CDR1 is SGHAT, CDR2 FQNNGV. In DNA, the CDR3 is TGTGCCAGCAGCTTAGAGGAAGGGGGCATCACTGAAGCTTTCTTT. It encodes CASSLEEGGITEAFF.

The chain joins TRBV6-2 or TRBV6-3 to TRBJ2-1; TRBD2 matches 10 bases. The CDR3 spans 15 residues. With 5 bases clipped from V and 4 bases from J, the junction kept 5 bases outside the gene matches. CDR1 is MNHEY, CDR2 SVGEGT, per germline. The CDR3 spells CASSATSGVYNEQFF. The CDR3 nucleotides read TGTGCCAGCAGTGCCACTAGCGGGGTTTACAATGAGCAGTTCTTC.

The V call is TRBV29-1, the J call TRBJ1-1; no definite D call. CDR1 is SQVTM, CDR2 ANQGSEA, per germline. This CDR3 is built from 12 residues. V was pared by 3 bases and J by 10 bases, with 15 bases between. The CDR3 DNA reads as TGCAGCGTTGAGGCCTCGGCAGTAGCAGCTTTCTTT. Its protein product is CSVEASAVAAFF.

This rearrangement joins TRBV2 to TRBJ1-1; D might be TRBD1 (6 bases). CDR1 and CDR2 from the germline V gene are SNHLY and FYNNEI. This CDR3 is built from 15 residues. Trimming shortened V by 6 bases and J by 5 bases, and 19 bases separated the two germline ends. CDR3 region: CASSGNRVAGTEAFF. As DNA, the CDR3 is TGTGCCAGCAGCGGAAACAGGGTGGCAGGGACTGAAGCTTTCTTT.

About this clone itself: The same CDR3 also results from other DNA sequences found in this sample. V is TRBV11-3 and J is TRBJ2-5; 10 bases are a match to TRBD1. The germline V gene encodes CDR1 SGHNT and CDR2 YENEEA. This CDR3 is built from 15 residues. Trimming removed 5 bases from V and 2 bases from J; junction bases left unmatched: 5. CDR3 nucleotides: TGTGCCAGCAGCCCAGGACAGGGGGGGCAAGAGACCCAGTACTTC. Protein: CASSPGQGGQETQYF.

Only a few counts were recorded for this clone. The rearrangement uses TRBV2 and TRBJ1-6, with D hard to call. V was pared by 6 bases and J by 0 bases, with 6 bases between. Per the germline V gene, CDR1 is SNHLY and CDR2 is FYNNEI. CDR3 length: 14 amino acids. CDR3: CASRLPSYNSPLHF. The CDR3 DNA is TGTGCCAGCAGACTTCCCTCCTATAATTCACCCCTCCACTTT.

In its sample, this clone was seen once. The chain combines TRBV4-3 with TRBJ1-6; no definite D call. The CDR3 consists of 13 residues. CDR1 is LGHNA, CDR2 YSLEER, per germline. Deletions cut 0 bases from V and 13 bases from J, with 10 bases between. CDR3 nucleotides: TGCGCCAGCAGCCAAGATGAGGTCCTCCCCCTCCACTTT. Protein product: CASSQDEVLPLHF.

Turning to this clone: Other DNA sequences in this specimen translate into the identical CDR3. The chain carries TRBV7-9 and TRBJ1-2, with 7 bases that match TRBD1. The CDR3 is 13 amino acids. From germline, CDR1 is SEHNR and CDR2 FQNEAQ (reference sequence). Unmatched junction bases numbered 0, after V lost 1 base and J lost 4 bases. CDR3 nucleotides: TGTGCCAGCAGCTTAGGGACAGGCTATGGCTACACCTTC. Translating gives CASSLGTGYGYTF.

This clone is a singleton in its sample. V usage is TRBV28 and J usage is TRBJ2-3; D may be TRBD2 (6 bases). Germline values: CDR1 MDHEN, CDR2 SYDVKM. V gave up 6 bases and J gave up 1 base, with 14 bases separating them. This CDR3 contains 15 residues. In DNA, the CDR3 is TGTGCCAGCAGGGATACTAGCTCGGGCACAGATACGCAGTATTTT. It specifies CASRDTSSGTDTQYF.